The rows below give T cell receptor beta chains drawn from one sample of a study of beta chain features in type 1 diabetes. Sequencing used immunoSEQ multiplex PCR; TCRdb keeps in-frame clones, though not all of them. The table has tens of thousands of clones, around 32% seen once. Sequencing was performed on stem cell memory CD4+ T cells from blood. These TCRs come from a young woman in good health. CDR3s include the opening cysteine and the closing phenylalanine or tryptophan. The D gene is left open where the match is weak. A clone size is listed for some rows: how often the clone was seen (once, few, many), or a class if it is expanded.

clone size: many; D gene: .; V gene: TRBV5-6; J gene: TRBJ2-5; CDR3 protein: CASSLGRDGETQYF; CDR3 DNA: TGTGCCAGCAGCTTGGGGCGGGACGGCGAGACCCAGTACTTC
clone size: .; D gene: TRBD1; V gene: TRBV2; J gene: TRBJ1-1; CDR3 protein: CASSGGTDEAFF; CDR3 DNA: TGTGCCAGCAGTGGGGGGACAGATGAAGCTTTCTTT
clone size: .; D gene: TRBD1; V gene: TRBV9; J gene: TRBJ2-7; CDR3 protein: CASRLGQDKAYEQYF; CDR3 DNA: TGTGCCAGCAGACTTGGACAGGACAAGGCCTACGAGCAGTACTTC
clone size: .; D gene: .; V gene: TRBV6-5; J gene: TRBJ2-1; CDR3 protein: CASSFNRGGEQFF; CDR3 DNA: TGTGCCAGCAGTTTTAACAGGGGGGGTGAGCAGTTCTTC
clone size: .; D gene: .; V gene: TRBV7-7; J gene: TRBJ2-5; CDR3 protein: CASSLGAGRRETQYF; CDR3 DNA: TGTGCTAGCAGCTTAGGGGCGGGGCGGCGCGAGACCCAGTACTTC
clone size: once; D gene: TRBD2; V gene: TRBV9; J gene: TRBJ2-3; CDR3 protein: CASSANSGVLDTQYF; CDR3 DNA: TGTGCCAGCAGCGCGAATAGCGGGGTGCTAGATACGCAGTATTTT
clone size: .; D gene: TRBD1; V gene: TRBV6-5; J gene: TRBJ1-2; CDR3 protein: CASSYDATGGGYTF; CDR3 DNA: TGTGCCAGCAGTTACGACGCGACAGGGGGTGGCTACACCTTC
clone size: once; D gene: .; V gene: TRBV5-1; J gene: TRBJ1-1; CDR3 protein: CASSEGPQGLNTEAFF; CDR3 DNA: TGCGCCAGCAGCGAGGGTCCACAGGGTCTGAACACTGAAGCTTTCTTT
clone size: .; D gene: TRBD2; V gene: TRBV2; J gene: TRBJ2-7; CDR3 protein: CARGTSGTTLPGEQYF; CDR3 DNA: TGTGCCAGAGGGACTAGCGGGACCACACTCCCGGGGGAGCAGTACTTC
clone size: few; D gene: .; V gene: TRBV30; J gene: TRBJ1-1; CDR3 protein: CAWSSDRTNTEAFF; CDR3 DNA: TGTGCCTGGAGTAGTGACAGAACGAACACTGAAGCTTTCTTT
clone size: few; D gene: .; V gene: TRBV12-5; J gene: TRBJ1-2; CDR3 protein: CASGLVPGGGYTF; CDR3 DNA: TGTGCTAGTGGTTTGGTACCGGGAGGAGGCTACACCTTC
clone size: .; D gene: .; V gene: TRBV5-1; J gene: TRBJ2-2; CDR3 protein: CASSLAEVTGELFF; CDR3 DNA: TGCGCCAGCAGCTTGGCGGAGGTAACCGGGGAGCTGTTTTTT
clone size: .; D gene: TRBD1; V gene: TRBV5-1; J gene: TRBJ2-7; CDR3 protein: CASSRSGTGVDEQYF; CDR3 DNA: TGCGCCAGCAGTCGTTCCGGGACAGGGGTGGACGAGCAGTACTTC
clone size: .; D gene: .; V gene: TRBV7-2; J gene: TRBJ2-5; CDR3 protein: CASSLVGSQGTQYF; CDR3 DNA: TGTGCCAGCAGCTTAGTGGGGAGTCAAGGGACCCAGTACTTC
clone size: .; D gene: TRBD1; V gene: TRBV5-1; J gene: TRBJ1-4; CDR3 protein: CASSGTATNEKLFF; CDR3 DNA: TGCGCCAGCAGCGGGACAGCAACTAATGAAAAACTGTTTTTT
clone size: .; D gene: TRBD2; V gene: TRBV7-3; J gene: TRBJ2-5; CDR3 protein: CASSPRTSSASKETQYF; CDR3 DNA: TGTGCCAGCAGCCCGAGGACTAGTTCTGCGAGTAAGGAGACCCAGTACTTC
clone size: few; D gene: TRBD2; V gene: TRBV2; J gene: TRBJ2-7; CDR3 protein: CASRREGEQYF; CDR3 DNA: TGTGCCAGCAGGCGGGAGGGGGAGCAGTACTTC
clone size: .; D gene: .; V gene: TRBV6-5; J gene: TRBJ2-7; CDR3 protein: CASSLRGDYTSMYF; CDR3 DNA: TGTGCCAGCAGTCTCAGGGGGGATTATACGAGCATGTACTTC
clone size: .; D gene: TRBD2; V gene: TRBV5-1; J gene: TRBJ2-5; CDR3 protein: CASSLGLAGGSKETQYF; CDR3 DNA: TGCGCCAGCAGCTTGGGACTAGCGGGGGGCTCCAAAGAGACCCAGTACTTC